The 27 T cell receptor beta chains given below trace back to one sample, sequenced in a study of T cell changes during pregnancy in multiple sclerosis. Using immunoSEQ multiplex PCR, the repertoire was profiled, and TCRdb retains in-frame clones only, with some absent. Of tens of thousands of clones listed, around 90% are singletons. The material sequenced was peripheral blood, taken in the second trimester of pregnancy. The receptors were sampled from a female donor with multiple sclerosis, enrolled in a pregnancy study.

A few counts support this clone. This chain links TRBV4-3 with TRBJ1-1; D remains ambiguous. The germline V and J ends were trimmed by 1 base and 1 base, with 4 bases remaining between them. Germline V gene lookup returns CDR1 LGHNA and CDR2 YSLEER. The CDR3 loop spans 13 amino acids. The CDR3 nucleotides read TGCGCCAGCAGCCAAGGGAGGAACACTGAAGCTTTCTTT. Protein: CASSQGRNTEAFF.

The chain recombines TRBV7-3 with TRBJ2-7; a weak D match, TRBD1 (6 bases). The CDR3 extends over 13 amino acids. CDR1 and CDR2 (germline): SGHTA, FQGTGA. V lost 4 bases and J 6 bases, leaving 13 bases between the germline ends. The CDR3 coding sequence is TGTGCCAGCAGCTCGCAACAGGGTCTCGAGCAGTACTTC. It specifies CASSSQQGLEQYF.

V and J are TRBV7-8 and TRBJ2-4, with 7 bases matching TRBD1. V shed 2 bases and J 1 base; nucleotides not matched to a gene: 5. The CDR3 extends over 16 amino acids. Germline V gives CDR1 SGHVS, CDR2 FQNEAQ. This CDR3 reads CASSLTGVGAKNIQYF. CDR3 nucleotide sequence: TGTGCCAGCAGCTTAACAGGGGTGGGTGCCAAAAACATTCAGTACTTC. Based on the CDR3 plus reference TRBV7-8 and TRBJ2-4, the full variable domain is GAGVSQSPRYKVAKRGQDVALRCDPISGHVSLFWYQQALGQGPEFLTYFQNEAQLDKSGLPSDRFFAERPEGSVSTLKIQRTQQEDSAVYLCASSLTGVGAKNIQYFGAGTRLSVL.

V is TRBV11-2 and J is TRBJ1-6; TRBD1 matches 8 bases. Germline trimming cut 5 bases from V and 6 bases from J; bases unmatched to any gene: 3. Germline-derived CDR1 and CDR2 are SGHAT and FQNNGV. The CDR3 is 14 amino acids. The CDR3 DNA follows: TGTGCCAGCAGCCACGGACAGGGTAATTCACCCCTCCACTTT. Encoded protein: CASSHGQGNSPLHF.

The V gene is TRBV13, the J gene TRBJ2-5, with D perhaps matching TRBD1 (6 bases). The ends were cut back, 1 base at V and 3 bases at J, with 6 bases in the middle. This CDR3 comprises 13 residues. The germline gives CDR1 PRHDT, CDR2 FYEKMQ (reference sequence). In nucleotides, the CDR3 is TGTGCCAGCAGCTTAGAGGGGGAAGAGACCCAGTACTTC. It is translated as CASSLEGEETQYF.

This clone was observed a single time. J is TRBJ1-1 and V is TRBV7-9, with TRBD1 matching 8 bases. CDR1 and CDR2 (germline): SEHNR, FQNEAQ (reference sequence). Trimming at V came to 5 bases and at J to 1 base, leaving 3 bases not matched to a gene. The CDR3 covers 14 residues. The CDR3 DNA is TGTGCCAGCAGCGCGACAGGGGAGAACACTGAAGCTTTCTTT. Amino acid sequence: CASSATGENTEAFF.

This clone appeared a single time. V and J are TRBV25-1 and TRBJ1-3, with D perhaps matching TRBD1 (6 bases). V was trimmed by 4 bases and J by 4 bases, leaving 17 bases between them. This CDR3 comprises 16 residues. Germline V CDR1 and CDR2: MGHDK, SYGVNS. The chain's CDR3 is CASSGSFGQSGNTIYF. The CDR3 DNA reads TGTGCCAGCAGTGGGAGCTTCGGACAGTCCGGAAACACCATATATTTT.

V gene TRBV18 combines with J gene TRBJ2-7; possible D gene TRBD2, 5 bases. The germline V and J ends were trimmed by 5 bases and 2 bases, with 10 bases remaining between them. The CDR3 is 13 residues long. Per the germline V gene, CDR1 is KGHSH and CDR2 is LQKENI. Written as DNA, the CDR3 is TGTGCCAGCTCATCTCAGACTACCTACGAGCAGTACTTC. Translation: CASSSQTTYEQYF.

V usage is TRBV11-3 and J usage is TRBJ2-1; TRBD2 matches at 16 bases. Germline CDR1 and CDR2: SGHNT and YENEEA. The V segment lost 4 bases and the J segment 7 bases; nucleotides outside the gene matches: 4. The CDR3 spans 16 residues. DNA for the CDR3: TGTGCCAGCAGCTCGGGGACTAGCGGGGGGGTGAATGAGCAGTTCTTC. Protein sequence: CASSSGTSGGVNEQFF. Based on the CDR3 plus reference TRBV11-3 and TRBJ2-1, the full variable domain is EAGVVQSPRYKIIEKKQPVAFWCNPISGHNTLYWYLQNLGQGPELLIRYENEEAVDDSQLPKDRFSAERLKGVDSTLKIQPAELGDSAVYLCASSSGTSGGVNEQFFGPGTRLTVL.

V is TRBV9 and J is TRBJ2-7, with 7 positions matching TRBD1. The CDR3 is made up of 15 amino acids. Germline loops: CDR1 SGDLS, CDR2 YYNGEE. J was trimmed by 0 bases and V by 3 bases; bases with no gene match: 6. In DNA, the CDR3 is TGTGCCAGCAGCGCCTCGGGGACAGACTCCTACGAGCAGTACTTC. Translation gives CASSASGTDSYEQYF. The full variable domain, in which reference TRBV9 and TRBJ2-7 provide the parts outside the CDR3, is DSGVTQTPKHLITATGQRVTLRCSPRSGDLSVYWYQQSLDQGLQFLIQYYNGEERAKGNILERFSAQQFPDLHSELNLSSLELGDSALYFCASSASGTDSYEQYFGPGTRLTVT.

This clone has just one count. This chain links TRBV29-1 with TRBJ1-1, with D tentatively TRBD1 (5 bases). Trimming stripped 7 bases from V and 1 base from J, with 13 bases between. This CDR3 contains 13 residues. CDR1 and CDR2 from the germline V gene are SQVTM and ANQGSEA. DNA for the CDR3: TGCAGCGCCGAACAGGCCGCGAACACTGAAGCTTTCTTT. Amino acid sequence: CSAEQAANTEAFF.

The V gene is TRBV6-5, the J gene TRBJ2-3; 7 bases are a match to TRBD1. The germline CDR1 and CDR2 sequences are MNHEY and SVGAGI. The CDR3 spans 16 residues. With 4 bases clipped from V and 4 bases from J, the junction kept 11 bases outside the gene matches. The CDR3 loop reads CASSWDSRFWPDTQYF. In DNA form, the CDR3 reads TGTGCCAGCAGTTGGGACAGCCGCTTTTGGCCAGATACGCAGTATTTT.

V is TRBV5-1 and J is TRBJ1-1, with D perhaps TRBD1 (5 bases). The CDR3 has 11 residues. Trimming shortened V by 4 bases and J by 7 bases, and 8 bases separated the two germline ends. The V gene's germline CDR1 is SGHRS and CDR2 YFSETQ. The CDR3 sequence: CASSRGVEAFF. As DNA, the CDR3 is TGCGCCAGCAGCCGGGGGGTTGAAGCTTTCTTT.

The chain carries TRBV5-6 and TRBJ1-3, with 9 bases that match TRBD1. The CDR3 sequence is 16 residues long. After removal of 1 base from V and 0 bases from J, the junction contained 2 bases not matched to a gene. From germline, CDR1 is SGHDT and CDR2 YYEEEE. This CDR3 reads CASSLWDRDSGNTIYF. The CDR3, as DNA: TGTGCCAGCAGCTTGTGGGACAGGGACTCTGGAAACACCATATATTTT.

V gene TRBV11-2 combines with J gene TRBJ2-5, with 10 positions matching TRBD2. J gave up 3 bases and V 5 bases, and 6 bases lay outside the gene matches. From germline, CDR1 is SGHAT and CDR2 FQNNGV. This CDR3 contains 15 residues. The CDR3 region has the DNA TGTGCCAGCAGCGTAGGACTAGCGGAAGAAGAGACCCAGTACTTC. Amino acid sequence: CASSVGLAEEETQYF.

The V call is TRBV16, the J call TRBJ1-1; 8 positions match TRBD1. The CDR3 spans 13 residues. Germline lookup yields CDR1 KGHSY and CDR2 FQNENV. With 0 bases clipped from V and 7 bases from J, the junction kept 1 base outside the gene matches. CDR3 in amino acids: CASSQSGTGEAFF. CDR3 DNA: TGTGCCAGCAGCCAATCCGGGACAGGTGAAGCTTTCTTT.

This chain uses TRBV11-1 with TRBJ2-7; 13 bases are shared with TRBD2. V lost 7 bases, J lost 4 bases, and 4 bases stayed unmatched. CDR3 length equals 14 residues. The germline CDR1 and CDR2 sequences are SGHAT and FQDESV (reference sequence). Here the CDR3 DNA reads TGTGCCAGCACGCTGGGACTAGCGGGGTACGAGCAGTACTTC. Translated: CASTLGLAGYEQYF.

This clone was found a few times. The chain joins TRBV6-6 to TRBJ2-1; 7 positions match TRBD1. The CDR3 consists of 16 residues. Germline assignment: CDR1 MNHNY and CDR2 SVGAGI (reference sequence). V was pared by 6 bases and J by 0 bases, with 8 bases of the junction left unmatched. This CDR3 is CASRDRAGGSYNEQFF. CDR3 nucleotides: TGTGCCAGCAGGGATAGGGCAGGGGGCTCCTACAATGAGCAGTTCTTC.

The chain joins TRBV19 to TRBJ1-2; TRBD1 matches 7 bases. Germline V gene sequence: CDR1 LNHDA, CDR2 SQIVND (reference sequence). V dropped 7 bases and J dropped 7; count of bases not matched to a gene: 6. This CDR3 comprises 12 residues. The CDR3, as DNA: TGTGCCAGTATCTCCGGGACAGTTGGCTACACCTTC. It specifies CASISGTVGYTF.

The chain uses TRBV6-6 and TRBJ2-5, with a tentative D call TRBD1 (6 bases). Germline-derived CDR1 and CDR2 are MNHNY and SVGAGI (reference sequence). Between the trimmed V and J ends, which lost 2 bases and 2 bases, there was a span of 12 bases. This CDR3 is built from 15 residues. The CDR3 DNA sequence: TGTGCCAGCAGTTACCTGGACAGCCCTCAAGAGACCCAGTACTTC. This sequence encodes CASSYLDSPQETQYF.

The J gene is TRBJ2-1, the V gene TRBV19; 9 positions agree with TRBD1. Germline V lookup: CDR1 LNHDA, CDR2 SQIVND (reference sequence). CDR3 length: 17 residues. The ends lost 4 bases at V and 8 bases at J; junction bases unmatched: 15. The CDR3 DNA reads TGTGCCAGTAGTAGGGGGCGGACAGGGGTTAGTGGTGATGAGCAGTTCTTC. It encodes CASSRGRTGVSGDEQFF.

This clone showed up just a few times. The rearrangement joins TRBV5-1 to TRBJ1-2; a weak D match, TRBD1 (5 bases). The CDR3 covers 12 residues. Germline V gives CDR1 SGHRS, CDR2 YFSETQ. V was clipped by 0 bases and J by 7 bases, with 7 bases between them. CDR3 in DNA: TGCGCCAGCAGCTTGGCAGGGTTTGGCTACACCTTC. Translated: CASSLAGFGYTF.

The chain links TRBV23-1 to TRBJ2-4; 8 bases line up with TRBD1. Being an ORF, TRBV23-1 has a function that is uncertain. The CDR3 covers 15 residues. V gave up 0 bases and J gave up 7 bases; unmatched junction bases: 5. CDR3 in amino acids: CASSQSSGGGNIQYF. CDR3 bases: TGCGCCAGCAGTCAATCATCAGGGGGCGGGAACATTCAGTACTTC.

This clone was found a few times. The chain employs TRBV27 and TRBJ1-2, with 7 bases that match TRBD1. With V trimmed by 2 bases and J by 0 bases, 3 bases remained unmatched. Germline V gene sequence: CDR1 MNHEY, CDR2 SMNVEV (reference sequence). There are 15 residues in the CDR3. The CDR3 sequence: CASSLLGTANYGYTF. The CDR3 nucleotides are TGTGCCAGCAGTTTACTCGGGACAGCTAACTATGGCTACACCTTC.

The chain carries TRBV5-4 and TRBJ2-5; the D gene is possibly TRBD2 (5 bases). The V end lost 2 bases, the J end lost 1 base, and 12 bases lay between the germline ends. The CDR3 has 15 residues. Per germline, CDR1 SGHNT and CDR2 YYREEE (reference sequence). The CDR3 loop reads CASSFGIGVQETQYF. The CDR3 DNA sequence: TGTGCCAGCAGCTTCGGGATCGGGGTCCAAGAGACCCAGTACTTC.

The chain is built from TRBV11-2 and TRBJ1-1; D possibly corresponds to TRBD1 (6 bases). The length of the CDR3 is 11 residues. Trimming cost V 5 bases and J 9 bases, with 10 bases left between them. Germline assignment: CDR1 SGHAT and CDR2 FQNNGV. The CDR3 loop reads CASSTRDKAFF. DNA for the CDR3: TGTGCCAGCAGCACCCGGGACAAAGCTTTCTTT. Using reference TRBV11-2 and TRBJ1-1 for the parts outside the CDR3, the full variable domain is EAGVAQSPRYKIIEKRQSVAFWCNPISGHATLYWYQQILGQGPKLLIQFQNNGVVDDSQLPKDRFSAERLKGVDSTLKIQPAKLEDSAVYLCASSTRDKAFFGQGTRLTVV.

The CDR3 region has the DNA TGTGCCAGCAGTCCGTGGACACACAGCTCCTACAATGAGCAGTTCTTC. Encoded protein: CASSPWTHSSYNEQFF. The genes are TRBV27 and TRBJ2-1; D is perhaps TRBD1 (5 bases). The CDR3 spans 16 residues. CDR1 is MNHEY, CDR2 SMNVEV, per germline (reference sequence). The V gene lost 5 bases and the J gene lost 0 bases, with 14 bases spanning the gap.